This T cell receptor (beta chain) is from a study of T cells in Graves' hyperthyroidism and ophthalmopathy. This clonotype was observed many times. RNA transcripts provided the source from which TCR beta CDR3 regions were amplified. When the TCR CDR3 underwent first-round RT-PCR, the HTBI primer set was used. In TCRdb, the multiplex PCR reads were re-called with MiXCR into one record per CDR3 protein. The repertoire has 600,000 or so distinct CDR3 sequences, about 17% of them found once; the top ten carry around 3.9%. The clonotype comes from a young woman with Graves' hyperthyroidism. Input material: blood.

CDR3 sequence: CASNYGDPTDTQYF. As DNA, the CDR3 is TGTGCCAGCAATTACGGGGACCCCACAGATACGCAGTATTTT. This chain links TRBV7-2 with TRBJ2-3, with D tentatively TRBD1 or TRBD2 (5 bases each). V gave up 7 bases and J gave up 2 bases, with 13 bases separating them. The CDR3 sequence is 14 residues long. Germline V gene data show CDR1 as SGHTA and CDR2 as FQGNSA.